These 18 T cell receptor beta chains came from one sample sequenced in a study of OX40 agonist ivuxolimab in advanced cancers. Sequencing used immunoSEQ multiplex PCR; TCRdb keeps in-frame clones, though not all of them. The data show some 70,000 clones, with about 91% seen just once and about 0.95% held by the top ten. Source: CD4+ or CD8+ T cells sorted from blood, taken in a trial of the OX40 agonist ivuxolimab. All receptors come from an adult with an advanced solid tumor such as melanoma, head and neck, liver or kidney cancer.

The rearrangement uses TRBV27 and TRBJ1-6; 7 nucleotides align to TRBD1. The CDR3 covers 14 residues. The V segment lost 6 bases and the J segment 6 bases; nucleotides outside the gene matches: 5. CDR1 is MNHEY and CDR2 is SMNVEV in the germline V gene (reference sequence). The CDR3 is CASSSGQSNSPLHF. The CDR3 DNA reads TGTGCCAGCAGCTCGGGACAGAGTAATTCACCCCTCCACTTT.

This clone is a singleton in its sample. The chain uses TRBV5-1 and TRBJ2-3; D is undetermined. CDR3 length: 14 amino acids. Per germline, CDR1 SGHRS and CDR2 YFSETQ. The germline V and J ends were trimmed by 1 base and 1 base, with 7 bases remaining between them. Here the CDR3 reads CASSLSRGTDTQYF. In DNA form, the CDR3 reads TGCGCCAGCAGCTTGAGTCGGGGCACAGATACGCAGTATTTT.

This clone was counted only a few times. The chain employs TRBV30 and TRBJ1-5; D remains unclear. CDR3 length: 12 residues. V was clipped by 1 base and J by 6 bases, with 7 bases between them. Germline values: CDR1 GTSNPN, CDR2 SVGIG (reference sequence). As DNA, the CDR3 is TGTGCCTGGAGTGCTGGCAGTCAGCCCCAGCATTTT. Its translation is CAWSAGSQPQHF. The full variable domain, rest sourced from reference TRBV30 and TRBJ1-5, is SQTIHQWPATLVQPVGSPLSLECTVEGTSNPNLYWYRQAAGRGLQLLFYSVGIGQISSEVPQNLSASRPQDRQFILSSKKLLLSDSGFYLCAWSAGSQPQHFGDGTRLSIL.

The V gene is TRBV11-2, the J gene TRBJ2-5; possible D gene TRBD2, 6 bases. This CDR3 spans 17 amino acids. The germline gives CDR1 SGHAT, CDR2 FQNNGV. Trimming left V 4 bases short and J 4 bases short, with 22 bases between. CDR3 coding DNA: TGTGCCAGCAGCTCGAACCGGGAGACCCCCTTGGGAGAGACCCAGTACTTC. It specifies CASSSNRETPLGETQYF. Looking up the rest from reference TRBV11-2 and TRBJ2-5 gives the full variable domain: EAGVAQSPRYKIIEKRQSVAFWCNPISGHATLYWYQQILGQGPKLLIQFQNNGVVDDSQLPKDRFSAERLKGVDSTLKIQPAKLEDSAVYLCASSSNRETPLGETQYFGPGTRLLVL.

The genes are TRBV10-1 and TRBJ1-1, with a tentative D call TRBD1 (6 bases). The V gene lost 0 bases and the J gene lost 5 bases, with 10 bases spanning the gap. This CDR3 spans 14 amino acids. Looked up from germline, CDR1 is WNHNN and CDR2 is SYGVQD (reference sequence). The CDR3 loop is CASSESQGRTEAFF. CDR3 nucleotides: TGCGCCAGCAGTGAGTCACAGGGAAGAACTGAAGCTTTCTTT.

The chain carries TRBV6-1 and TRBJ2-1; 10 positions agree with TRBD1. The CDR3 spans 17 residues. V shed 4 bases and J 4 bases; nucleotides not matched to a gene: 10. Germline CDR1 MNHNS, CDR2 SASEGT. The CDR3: CASSAPSGTGAYNEQFF. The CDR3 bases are TGTGCCAGCAGTGCCCCCTCCGGGACAGGGGCTTACAATGAGCAGTTCTTC.

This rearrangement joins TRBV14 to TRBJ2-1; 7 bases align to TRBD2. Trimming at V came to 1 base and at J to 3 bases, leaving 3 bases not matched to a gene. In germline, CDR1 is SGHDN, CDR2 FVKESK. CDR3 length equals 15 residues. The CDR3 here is CASSQGGRDYNEQFF. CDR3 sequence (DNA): TGTGCCAGCAGCCAAGGGGGGAGGGACTACAATGAGCAGTTCTTC. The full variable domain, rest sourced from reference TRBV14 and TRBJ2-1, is EAGVTQFPSHSVIEKGQTVTLRCDPISGHDNLYWYRRVMGKEIKFLLHFVKESKQDESGMPNNRFLAERTGGTYSTLKVQPAELEDSGVYFCASSQGGRDYNEQFFGPGTRLTVL.

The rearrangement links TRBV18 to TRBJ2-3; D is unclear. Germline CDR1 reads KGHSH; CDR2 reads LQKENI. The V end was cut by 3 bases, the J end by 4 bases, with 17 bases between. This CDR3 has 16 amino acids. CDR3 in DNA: TGTGCCAGCTCACCGACCGGGCAGGTAGGGTCAGATACGCAGTATTTT. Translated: CASSPTGQVGSDTQYF.

The CDR3 sequence is CASSLSGGSGANVLTF. The CDR3 DNA sequence: TGTGCCAGCAGCTTATCCGGGGGATCTGGGGCCAACGTCCTGACTTTC. The chain recombines TRBV7-6 with TRBJ2-6, with D tentatively TRBD2 (6 bases). The CDR3 runs to 16 residues. Trimming removed 2 bases from V and 1 base from J, with 9 bases in between. Germline V gene sequence: CDR1 SGHVS, CDR2 FNYEAQ.

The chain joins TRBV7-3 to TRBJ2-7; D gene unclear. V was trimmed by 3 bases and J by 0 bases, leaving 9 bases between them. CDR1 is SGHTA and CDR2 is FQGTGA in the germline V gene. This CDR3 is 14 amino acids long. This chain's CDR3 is CASSFRLHSYEQYF. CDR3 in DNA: TGTGCCAGCAGCTTTCGGCTTCACTCCTACGAGCAGTACTTC.

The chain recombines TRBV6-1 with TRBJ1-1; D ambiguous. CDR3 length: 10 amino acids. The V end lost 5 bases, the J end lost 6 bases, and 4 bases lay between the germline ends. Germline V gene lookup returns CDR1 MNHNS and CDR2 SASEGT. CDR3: CASSKPEAFF. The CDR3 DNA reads TGTGCCAGCAGTAAGCCTGAAGCTTTCTTT.

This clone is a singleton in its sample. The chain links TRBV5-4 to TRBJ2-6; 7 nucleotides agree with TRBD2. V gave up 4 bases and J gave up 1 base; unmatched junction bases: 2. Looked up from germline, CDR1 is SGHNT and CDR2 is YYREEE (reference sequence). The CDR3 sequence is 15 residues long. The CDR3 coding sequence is TGTGCCAGCAGCCCGGGGGGTTCTGGGGCCAACGTCCTGACTTTC. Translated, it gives CASSPGGSGANVLTF.

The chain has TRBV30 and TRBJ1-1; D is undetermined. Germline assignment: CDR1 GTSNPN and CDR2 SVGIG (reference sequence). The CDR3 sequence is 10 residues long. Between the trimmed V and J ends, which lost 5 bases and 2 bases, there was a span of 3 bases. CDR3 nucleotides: TGTGCCTGGGGAAACACTGAAGCTTTCTTT. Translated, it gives CAWGNTEAFF.

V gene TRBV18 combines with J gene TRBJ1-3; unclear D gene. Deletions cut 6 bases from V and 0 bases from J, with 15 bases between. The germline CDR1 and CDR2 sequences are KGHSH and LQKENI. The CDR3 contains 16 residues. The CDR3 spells CASSPIVGLSGNTIYF. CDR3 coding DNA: TGTGCCAGCTCCCCGATTGTGGGCCTCTCTGGAAACACCATATATTTT.

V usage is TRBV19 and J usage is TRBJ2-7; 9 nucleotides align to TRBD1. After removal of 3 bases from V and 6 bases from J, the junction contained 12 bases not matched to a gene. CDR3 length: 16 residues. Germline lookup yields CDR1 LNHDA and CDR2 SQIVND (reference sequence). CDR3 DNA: TGTGCCAGTAGTATTAAGACCGGGACAGGGATCCCCGAGCAGTACTTC. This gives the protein CASSIKTGTGIPEQYF. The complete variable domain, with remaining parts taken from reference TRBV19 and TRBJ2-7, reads DGGITQSPKYLFRKEGQNVTLSCEQNLNHDAMYWYRQDPGQGLRLIYYSQIVNDFQKGDIAEGYSVSREKKESFPLTVTSAQKNPTAFYLCASSIKTGTGIPEQYFGPGTRLTVT.

CDR3: CASSVGTVPYEQYF. The CDR3, as DNA: TGTGCCAGCAGCGTAGGGACAGTTCCCTACGAGCAGTACTTC. The rearrangement links TRBV9 to TRBJ2-7, with a weak D call TRBD1 (6 bases). V was cut by 0 bases and J by 2 bases, with 9 bases left in between. The CDR3 extends over 14 amino acids. The germline CDR1 and CDR2 sequences are SGDLS and YYNGEE.

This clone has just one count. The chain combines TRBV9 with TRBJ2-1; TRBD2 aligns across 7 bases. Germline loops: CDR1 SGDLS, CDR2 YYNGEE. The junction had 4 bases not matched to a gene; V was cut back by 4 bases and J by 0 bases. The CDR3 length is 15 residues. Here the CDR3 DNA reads TGTGCCAGCAGCACCCGCGGGAGCTCCTACAATGAGCAGTTCTTC. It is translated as CASSTRGSSYNEQFF.

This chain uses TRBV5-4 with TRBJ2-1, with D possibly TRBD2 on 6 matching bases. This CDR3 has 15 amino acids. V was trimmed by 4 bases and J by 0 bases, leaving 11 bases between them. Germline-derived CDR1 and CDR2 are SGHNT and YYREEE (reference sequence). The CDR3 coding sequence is TGTGCCAGCAGCGACCCCGGGAGCTCCTACAATGAGCAGTTCTTC. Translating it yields CASSDPGSSYNEQFF.